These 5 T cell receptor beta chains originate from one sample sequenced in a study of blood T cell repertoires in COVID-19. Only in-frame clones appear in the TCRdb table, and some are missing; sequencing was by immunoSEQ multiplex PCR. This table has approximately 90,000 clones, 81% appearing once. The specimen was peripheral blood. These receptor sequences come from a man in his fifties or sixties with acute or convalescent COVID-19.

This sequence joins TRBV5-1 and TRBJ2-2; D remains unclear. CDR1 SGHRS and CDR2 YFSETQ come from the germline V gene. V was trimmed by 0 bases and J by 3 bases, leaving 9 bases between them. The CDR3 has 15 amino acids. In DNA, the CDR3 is TGCGCCAGCAGCTTGGCCTTCAGCGACACCGGGGAGCTGTTTTTT. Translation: CASSLAFSDTGELFF.

The CDR3, as DNA: TGCGCCAGCAGCTTGGAGGTCGACAGATTATCCTACGAGCAGTACTTC. This encodes CASSLEVDRLSYEQYF. The rearrangement joins TRBV5-1 to TRBJ2-7, with D possibly TRBD1 on 5 matching bases. This CDR3 spans 16 amino acids. V gave up 0 bases and J gave up 1 base, with 14 bases separating them. The germline gives CDR1 SGHRS, CDR2 YFSETQ.

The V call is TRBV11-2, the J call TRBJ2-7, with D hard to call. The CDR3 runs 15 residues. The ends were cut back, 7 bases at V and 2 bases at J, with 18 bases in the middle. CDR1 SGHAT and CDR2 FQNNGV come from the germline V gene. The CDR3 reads CASTLAEGFAYEQYF. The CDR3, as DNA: TGTGCCAGCACCCTCGCGGAAGGATTTGCCTACGAGCAGTACTTC.

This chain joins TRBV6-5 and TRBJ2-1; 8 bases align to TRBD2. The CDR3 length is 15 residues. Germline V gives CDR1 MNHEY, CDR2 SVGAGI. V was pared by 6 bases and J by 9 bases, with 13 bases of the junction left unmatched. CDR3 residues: CASRSPSGGSAEQFF. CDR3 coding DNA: TGTGCCAGCAGATCACCCTCGGGGGGGTCCGCTGAGCAGTTCTTC.

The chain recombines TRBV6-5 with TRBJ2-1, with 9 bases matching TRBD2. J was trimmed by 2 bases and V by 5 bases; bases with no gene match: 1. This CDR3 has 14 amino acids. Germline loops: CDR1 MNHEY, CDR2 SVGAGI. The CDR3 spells CASSLAGTYNEQFF. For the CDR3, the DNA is TGTGCCAGCAGTCTAGCGGGAACCTACAATGAGCAGTTCTTC.